This T cell receptor (beta chain) emerged from a study of type 1 and type 2 diabetes patients. Whole-study results and caveats: Groups were not age- or gender-matched, which may bias interpretation. Type 2 diabetes repertoires were more diverse than type 1 diabetes repertoires.

This clonotype was seen a few times. Its target is not known. Germline lookup yields CDR1 LNHDA and CDR2 SQIVND (reference sequence). The CDR3 covers 17 residues. Unmatched junction bases numbered 9, after V lost 5 bases and J lost 4 bases. Amplification started from genomic DNA. The TCR beta CDR3 region was amplified using 30 forward and 13 reverse primers. Using its own MiXCR run on the multiplex PCR reads, TCRdb lists one record per CDR3 protein. The sample comprises around 300,000 distinct CDR3 sequences, roughly 50% of which are singletons, and roughly an eighth rests with the top ten. This clonotype was obtained from a man aged 18 to 35 with type 2 diabetes. Sequencing input: peripheral blood mononuclear cells (PBMCs). The chain carries TRBV19 and TRBJ2-1; the match to TRBD2 covers 12 bases. The CDR3 sequence is CASSVGLAGPPYNEQFF. The CDR3 bases are TGTGCCAGTAGTGTAGGACTAGCGGGACCACCTTACAATGAGCAGTTCTTC.